The T cell receptor (beta chain) described here comes from a study of beta chain features in type 1 diabetes. Notes on the study in general: There was a moderate but significant shortening of TCRB CDR3s in all four CD4+ subsets of Type 1 diabetes patients.

This clone has only a few counts. Its specificity is unknown. Expressed TCRB transcripts were sequenced because the isolated RNA had all been reverse transcribed beforehand. Using immunoSEQ multiplex PCR, the repertoire was profiled, and TCRdb retains in-frame clones only, with some absent. The table shows 600,000 or so clones, with around an eighth occurring only once. The V end lost 6 bases, the J end lost 7 bases, and 17 bases lay between the germline ends. The germline V gene encodes CDR1 SGDLS and CDR2 YYNGEE. CDR3 length equals 14 residues. This chain links TRBV9 with TRBJ2-1; maybe TRBD2 (6 bases). Material for sequencing was naive CD4+ T cells from blood. This TCR was sampled from a man aged 25-45 years with type 1 diabetes. The CDR3: CASTTDGGRNEQFF. CDR3 nucleotide sequence: TGTGCCAGCACAACGGACGGGGGACGGAATGAGCAGTTCTTC.